This is a list of T cell receptor beta chains from one sample in a study of cytotoxic CD8 clonotypes in ibrutinib-treated CLL. The table came from immunoSEQ multiplex PCR; TCRdb's copy has only in-frame clones and leaves some out. The sample consists of about 50,000 clones, 50% to 65% of them appearing once. Sequencing used PBMCs, obtained after 24 months of ibrutinib treatment. These receptors all stem from a human donor with chronic lymphocytic leukemia. Both conserved end residues are part of each CDR3. D genes are given only for firm matches. Clone sizes are given selectively: once, few, many, or a class where the clone is expanded.

d_gene: TRBD1; j_gene: TRBJ1-5; abundance: .; v_gene: TRBV2; CDR3aa: CASSYDIGGGVSRGQPQHF; CDR3nt: TGTGCCAGCAGCTACGACATAGGGGGCGGTGTCAGCCGCGGTCAGCCCCAGCATTTT
d_gene: .; j_gene: TRBJ2-5; abundance: .; v_gene: TRBV27; CDR3aa: CASSYLDSIQETQYF; CDR3nt: TGTGCCAGCAGTTACCTCGACAGTATACAAGAGACCCAGTACTTC
d_gene: TRBD1; j_gene: TRBJ1-2; abundance: .; v_gene: TRBV25-1; CDR3aa: CASAGGQTYGYTF; CDR3nt: TGTGCCAGCGCGGGGGGACAGACCTATGGCTACACCTTC
d_gene: .; j_gene: TRBJ1-6; abundance: .; v_gene: TRBV4-1; CDR3aa: CASSLSSTFVTSPLHF; CDR3nt: TGCGCCAGCAGCCTAAGTAGCACATTTGTTACTTCACCCCTCCACTTT
d_gene: .; j_gene: TRBJ2-2; abundance: .; v_gene: TRBV10-3; CDR3aa: CAISESGLAGTGELFF; CDR3nt: TGTGCCATCAGTGAGTCTGGGCTAGCTGGCACCGGGGAGCTGTTTTTT
d_gene: .; j_gene: TRBJ1-5; abundance: .; v_gene: TRBV5-4; CDR3aa: CASSFGGYSNQPQHF; CDR3nt: TGTGCCAGCAGCTTTGGAGGGTATAGCAATCAGCCCCAGCATTTT
d_gene: TRBD2; j_gene: TRBJ2-7; abundance: once; v_gene: TRBV27; CDR3aa: CASSVAGGPYEQYF; CDR3nt: TGTGCCAGCAGCGTTGCGGGGGGGCCCTACGAGCAGTACTTC
d_gene: .; j_gene: TRBJ2-5; abundance: .; v_gene: TRBV2; CDR3aa: CASTKETQYF; CDR3nt: TGTGCCAGTACGAAAGAGACCCAGTACTTC
d_gene: TRBD1; j_gene: TRBJ1-2; abundance: few; v_gene: TRBV15; CDR3aa: CATSRDLPTGVYGYTF; CDR3nt: TGTGCCACCAGCAGAGATCTTCCCACAGGGGTCTATGGCTACACCTTC
d_gene: .; j_gene: TRBJ2-3; abundance: .; v_gene: TRBV4-1; CDR3aa: CASSQGITTDTQYF; CDR3nt: TGCGCCAGCAGCCAAGGTATAACCACAGATACGCAGTATTTT
d_gene: .; j_gene: TRBJ1-6; abundance: .; v_gene: TRBV7-9; CDR3aa: CASSKRDGVDSPLHF; CDR3nt: TGTGCCAGCAGCAAGAGGGACGGAGTAGATTCACCCCTCCACTTT
d_gene: .; j_gene: TRBJ1-2; abundance: .; v_gene: TRBV28; CDR3aa: CASSDAPQGRYGYTF; CDR3nt: TGTGCCAGCAGCGACGCCCCCCAAGGGAGGTATGGCTACACCTTC
d_gene: .; j_gene: TRBJ1-6; abundance: .; v_gene: TRBV9; CDR3aa: CASSRRTTQDSPLHF; CDR3nt: TGTGCCAGCAGCCGGAGAACAACTCAAGATTCACCCCTCCACTTT
d_gene: .; j_gene: TRBJ1-4; abundance: .; v_gene: TRBV11-2; CDR3aa: CASSTQGWTNEKLFF; CDR3nt: TGTGCCAGCAGCACTCAGGGTTGGACTAATGAAAAACTGTTTTTT
d_gene: TRBD1; j_gene: TRBJ1-4; abundance: .; v_gene: TRBV5-1; CDR3aa: CASSGNLQGSGEKLFF; CDR3nt: TGCGCCAGCAGCGGGAACCTACAGGGGTCGGGGGAAAAACTGTTTTTT
d_gene: .; j_gene: TRBJ2-7; abundance: .; v_gene: TRBV7-6; CDR3aa: CASSRDAANPFFGYEQYF; CDR3nt: TGTGCCAGCAGCCGGGACGCTGCGAACCCTTTTTTCGGCTACGAGCAGTACTTC
d_gene: .; j_gene: TRBJ2-7; abundance: .; v_gene: TRBV5-1; CDR3aa: CASSLDGGTSYEQYF; CDR3nt: TGCGCCAGCAGCTTGGATGGGGGTACATCCTACGAGCAGTACTTC
d_gene: .; j_gene: TRBJ1-2; abundance: .; v_gene: TRBV5-4; CDR3aa: CASSTFGDIWTYTF; CDR3nt: TGTGCCAGCAGCACCTTCGGGGACATCTGGACCTACACCTTC
d_gene: .; j_gene: TRBJ1-2; abundance: .; v_gene: TRBV5-1; CDR3aa: CASSLQGSTGYTF; CDR3nt: TGCGCCAGCAGCTTGCAGGGCTCTACCGGCTACACCTTC
d_gene: .; j_gene: TRBJ1-1; abundance: .; v_gene: TRBV11-3; CDR3aa: CASSLDHSDNTEAFF; CDR3nt: TGTGCCAGCAGCTTAGATCATTCAGATAACACTGAAGCTTTCTTT
d_gene: .; j_gene: TRBJ2-2; abundance: .; v_gene: TRBV19; CDR3aa: CASSIVLAQNTGELFF; CDR3nt: TGTGCCAGTAGTATAGTACTAGCTCAAAACACCGGGGAGCTGTTTTTT
d_gene: TRBD1; j_gene: TRBJ2-1; abundance: .; v_gene: TRBV2; CDR3aa: CASRDRDFVQFF; CDR3nt: TGTGCCAGCCGGGACAGGGACTTTGTGCAGTTCTTC
d_gene: TRBD2; j_gene: TRBJ2-3; abundance: .; v_gene: TRBV9; CDR3aa: CASSPSGAIADTQYF; CDR3nt: TGTGCCAGCAGCCCTAGCGGGGCCATAGCAGATACGCAGTATTTT
d_gene: .; j_gene: TRBJ1-5; abundance: once; v_gene: TRBV27; CDR3aa: CASSLGSGGNQPQHF; CDR3nt: TGTGCCAGCAGTTTAGGGAGCGGGGGCAATCAGCCCCAGCATTTT
d_gene: TRBD1; j_gene: TRBJ1-1; abundance: .; v_gene: TRBV6-7; CDR3aa: CASSRVQGANTEAFF; CDR3nt: TGTGCCAGCAGTCGAGTACAGGGGGCGAACACTGAAGCTTTCTTT
d_gene: TRBD1; j_gene: TRBJ2-7; abundance: .; v_gene: TRBV5-4; CDR3aa: CASSFGDPDRAYEQYF; CDR3nt: TGTGCCAGCAGCTTTGGGGATCCGGACAGGGCCTACGAGCAGTACTTC
d_gene: .; j_gene: TRBJ2-3; abundance: .; v_gene: TRBV11-2; CDR3aa: CASSRLTGTSTDTQYF; CDR3nt: TGTGCCAGCAGCCGACTGACAGGCACTAGCACAGATACGCAGTATTTT
d_gene: TRBD1; j_gene: TRBJ2-5; abundance: .; v_gene: TRBV4-1; CDR3aa: CASSQLDRAVETQYF; CDR3nt: TGCGCCAGCAGCCAATTAGACAGGGCGGTGGAGACCCAGTACTTC
d_gene: TRBD1; j_gene: TRBJ2-2; abundance: .; v_gene: TRBV4-1; CDR3aa: CASSHRQGDGELFF; CDR3nt: TGCGCCAGCAGCCACCGACAGGGGGACGGGGAGCTGTTTTTT
d_gene: .; j_gene: TRBJ1-2; abundance: few; v_gene: TRBV7-9; CDR3aa: CASSFEGRGYTF; CDR3nt: TGTGCCAGCAGCTTCGAGGGACGTGGCTACACCTTC
d_gene: .; j_gene: TRBJ2-7; abundance: few; v_gene: TRBV5-1; CDR3aa: CASSLVGSYEQYF; CDR3nt: TGCGCCAGCAGCTTGGTGGGCTCCTACGAGCAGTACTTC
d_gene: .; j_gene: TRBJ1-5; abundance: .; v_gene: TRBV7-9; CDR3aa: CASSLTGTAQPQHF; CDR3nt: TGTGCCAGCAGTCTAACAGGGACGGCTCAGCCCCAGCATTTT
d_gene: .; j_gene: TRBJ1-1; abundance: .; v_gene: TRBV10-1; CDR3aa: CASSESRWGAFF; CDR3nt: TGCGCCAGCAGTGAGTCGAGGTGGGGAGCTTTCTTT
d_gene: TRBD2; j_gene: TRBJ2-7; abundance: once; v_gene: TRBV19; CDR3aa: CASTKAGGDEQYF; CDR3nt: TGTGCCAGTACCAAAGCGGGGGGGGACGAGCAGTACTTC
d_gene: .; j_gene: TRBJ1-5; abundance: .; v_gene: TRBV2; CDR3aa: CASSGSVSNQPQHF; CDR3nt: TGTGCCAGCAGTGGTTCGGTGAGCAATCAGCCCCAGCATTTT
d_gene: .; j_gene: TRBJ1-2; abundance: .; v_gene: TRBV7-2; CDR3aa: CASSPSTGDNYGYTF; CDR3nt: TGTGCCAGCAGCCCAAGCACGGGGGATAACTATGGCTACACCTTC
d_gene: .; j_gene: TRBJ1-2; abundance: medium-sized; v_gene: TRBV7-9; CDR3aa: CASRYDGRSYGYTF; CDR3nt: TGTGCCAGCCGTTACGACGGTCGATCCTATGGCTACACCTTC
d_gene: TRBD2; j_gene: TRBJ2-1; abundance: .; v_gene: TRBV5-4; CDR3aa: CASSSGTYYYNEQFF; CDR3nt: TGTGCCAGCAGCAGCGGGACTTACTACTACAATGAGCAGTTCTTC
d_gene: .; j_gene: TRBJ2-5; abundance: .; v_gene: TRBV29-1; CDR3aa: CSVEDPRDFGETQYF; CDR3nt: TGCAGCGTTGAAGATCCACGGGACTTCGGAGAGACCCAGTACTTC
d_gene: .; j_gene: TRBJ2-2; abundance: .; v_gene: TRBV5-1; CDR3aa: CASSSKGVTGELFF; CDR3nt: TGCGCCAGCAGCTCCAAGGGGGTCACCGGGGAGCTGTTTTTT
d_gene: .; j_gene: TRBJ1-2; abundance: few; v_gene: TRBV25-1; CDR3aa: CASSAGIPYGYTF; CDR3nt: TGTGCCAGCAGTGCCGGGATCCCCTATGGCTACACCTTC
d_gene: .; j_gene: TRBJ1-2; abundance: .; v_gene: TRBV9; CDR3aa: CASSVGGPGGGYTF; CDR3nt: TGTGCCAGCAGCGTAGGAGGGCCGGGGGGTGGCTACACCTTC
d_gene: .; j_gene: TRBJ1-2; abundance: few; v_gene: TRBV18; CDR3aa: CASSPGQGSNYGYTF; CDR3nt: TGTGCCAGCTCCCCGGGGCAGGGATCTAACTATGGCTACACCTTC
d_gene: .; j_gene: TRBJ1-1; abundance: few; v_gene: TRBV6-5; CDR3aa: CASSYSTSGNTEAFF; CDR3nt: TGTGCCAGCAGTTACTCGACGTCAGGGAACACTGAAGCTTTCTTT
d_gene: .; j_gene: TRBJ1-2; abundance: few; v_gene: TRBV19; CDR3aa: CASRSGRGYTF; CDR3nt: TGTGCCAGTAGGTCGGGGCGAGGCTACACCTTC
d_gene: TRBD1; j_gene: TRBJ2-1; abundance: .; v_gene: TRBV2; CDR3aa: CASRDRGRGGRYGEQFF; CDR3nt: TGTGCCAGCCGGGACAGGGGTAGGGGGGGCCGTTACGGTGAGCAGTTCTTC
d_gene: TRBD2; j_gene: TRBJ2-2; abundance: .; v_gene: TRBV5-4; CDR3aa: CASTVGHRTSGGGGELFF; CDR3nt: TGTGCCAGCACCGTTGGCCATCGGACTAGCGGGGGAGGCGGGGAGCTGTTTTTT
d_gene: .; j_gene: TRBJ1-1; abundance: .; v_gene: TRBV19; CDR3aa: CASSIQGGSTEAFF; CDR3nt: TGTGCCAGTAGTATACAGGGTGGGAGCACTGAAGCTTTCTTT
d_gene: TRBD1; j_gene: TRBJ1-5; abundance: .; v_gene: TRBV7-9; CDR3aa: CASSDRDRGNQPQHF; CDR3nt: TGTGCCAGCAGCGACCGGGACAGGGGGAATCAGCCCCAGCATTTT
d_gene: TRBD2; j_gene: TRBJ2-7; abundance: few; v_gene: TRBV9; CDR3aa: CASSKGLAGYEQYF; CDR3nt: TGTGCCAGCAGCAAGGGACTAGCGGGGTACGAGCAGTACTTC
d_gene: .; j_gene: TRBJ1-2; abundance: once; v_gene: TRBV5-6; CDR3aa: CASSPTGQGFSYGYTF; CDR3nt: TGTGCCAGCAGCCCAACAGGGCAGGGCTTCAGCTATGGCTACACCTTC
d_gene: .; j_gene: TRBJ2-5; abundance: .; v_gene: TRBV7-9; CDR3aa: CASSLPAKGLETQYF; CDR3nt: TGTGCCAGCAGCCTACCGGCTAAGGGGCTGGAGACCCAGTACTTC
d_gene: .; j_gene: TRBJ1-3; abundance: .; v_gene: TRBV18; CDR3aa: CASSPPPGAGNTIYF; CDR3nt: TGTGCCAGCTCACCACCTCCTGGGGCTGGAAACACCATATATTTT
d_gene: .; j_gene: TRBJ1-3; abundance: few; v_gene: TRBV7-8; CDR3aa: CASSLRGPSGNTIYF; CDR3nt: TGTGCCAGCAGCTTGAGAGGTCCCTCTGGAAACACCATATATTTT